Listed below are T cell receptor beta chains from one sample, sequenced in a study of technical replicates of blood from several donors. Method: immunoSEQ multiplex PCR; TCRdb's copy keeps in-frame clones and lacks some. The table shows 65,000 to 80,000 clones, with around 92% occurring only once. Material for sequencing was T cells isolated from PBMCs. The receptors shown here come from a human donor in good health. Both conserved end residues are part of each CDR3. The D gene is left open where the match is weak. Expanded clones are given a class, and other clones once, few, many or no size at all.

v_call	j_call	d_call	clone_size	cdr3_nt	cdr3_aa
TRBV14	TRBJ1-1	.	.	TGTGCCAGCAGCCCCCTAGAAAACACTGAAGCTTTCTTT	CASSPLENTEAFF
TRBV2	TRBJ1-4	TRBD1	.	TGTGCCAGCTTCGGGACAGTCAATGAAAAACTGTTTTTT	CASFGTVNEKLFF
TRBV6-5	TRBJ2-1	.	.	TGTGCCAGCAGCCCCGACTGGAGCTCCTACAATGAGCAGTTCTTC	CASSPDWSSYNEQFF
TRBV9	TRBJ2-1	.	.	TGTGCCAGCAGCGCAGGATTCTTCTCCTACAATGAGCAGTTCTTC	CASSAGFFSYNEQFF
TRBV30	TRBJ1-2	.	.	TGTGCCTGGAGTCCGTCTGGGACTACGTTTCCCTATGGCTACACCTTC	CAWSPSGTTFPYGYTF
TRBV13	TRBJ2-7	TRBD2	.	TGTGCCAGCAGCTTAGGTCTAGCGGGACCCCAGGACTACGAGCAGTACTTC	CASSLGLAGPQDYEQYF
TRBV6-5	TRBJ2-3	.	.	TGTGCCAGCAGTTTAGATCTATATACGCAGTATTTT	CASSLDLYTQYF
TRBV29-1	TRBJ2-1	TRBD2	.	TGCAGCGTTGGGGGACTAGGGTCAAGCAATGAGCAGTTCTTC	CSVGGLGSSNEQFF
TRBV5-1	TRBJ2-3	TRBD1	.	TGCGCCAGCAGCTTGCTGTCCACAGGGGGCTTGGATACGCAGTATTTT	CASSLLSTGGLDTQYF
TRBV11-2	TRBJ2-1	.	.	TGTGCCAGCAGCACCCGACAGGACTACAATGAGCAGTTCTTC	CASSTRQDYNEQFF
TRBV6-6	TRBJ2-7	.	.	TGTGCCAGCAGTTACCCGGACAGTTACGAGCAGTACTTC	CASSYPDSYEQYF
TRBV9	TRBJ2-7	TRBD2	once	TGTGCCAGCAGCGAACTAGCGGGAAGCTCCTACGAGCAGTACTTC	CASSELAGSSYEQYF
TRBV4-3	TRBJ2-3	.	.	TGCGCCAGCAGCCAACACCAGGGGGAGGGCACAGATACGCAGTATTTT	CASSQHQGEGTDTQYF
TRBV5-4	TRBJ2-7	.	.	TGTGCCAGCAGCTTCGGGGTCTCCTACGAGCAGTACTTC	CASSFGVSYEQYF
TRBV30	TRBJ2-3	TRBD2	.	TGTGCCTGGAGTGGGACTAGCGGACACACAGATACGCAGTATTTT	CAWSGTSGHTDTQYF
TRBV28	TRBJ1-3	TRBD1	once	TGTGCCAGCAGGACGACAGGGGTCGGAAACACCATATATTTT	CASRTTGVGNTIYF
TRBV5-1	TRBJ2-1	.	.	TGCGCCAGCAGCTTGGGCGGGGCTAATGAGCAGTTCTTC	CASSLGGANEQFF
TRBV7-2	TRBJ2-1	TRBD2	.	TGTGCCAGCAGCTTCCTAGCGGGCTCCTACAATGAGCAGTTCTTC	CASSFLAGSYNEQFF
TRBV4-2	TRBJ2-7	.	.	TGTGCCAGCAGCCAAGGGGCAGTCCACTACGAGCAGTACTTC	CASSQGAVHYEQYF
TRBV5-1	TRBJ2-1	.	.	TGCGCCAGCAGCTTGGCAGGGTCCTACAATGAGCAGTTCTTC	CASSLAGSYNEQFF
TRBV19	TRBJ2-4	TRBD1	few	TGTGCCAGTAGTAGACAGGGAGAAAAAAACATTCAGTACTTC	CASSRQGEKNIQYF
TRBV29-1	TRBJ2-1	TRBD1	.	TGCAGCGACCGGACAGGGTCCATCAATGAGCAGTTCTTC	CSDRTGSINEQFF
TRBV30	TRBJ1-1	.	.	TGTGCCTGGAGCGGCAGGGGAAGGGTGAACACTGAAGCTTTCTTT	CAWSGRGRVNTEAFF
TRBV10-3	TRBJ1-1	.	.	TGTGCCATCAGTAACAATATTCAGATGAACACTGAAGCTTTCTTT	CAISNNIQMNTEAFF
TRBV11-2	TRBJ1-2	.	.	TGTGCCAGCAGCTTAGAAAGGGGTAACTATGGCTACACCTTC	CASSLERGNYGYTF
TRBV6-5	TRBJ2-2	.	.	TGTGCCAGCAGCGGAGCGGTCGGGGAGCTGTTTTTT	CASSGAVGELFF
TRBV19	TRBJ1-5	TRBD1	.	TGTGCCAGTACTAAGACAGGGGCTTCCAGTTTCAATCAGCCCCAGCATTTT	CASTKTGASSFNQPQHF
TRBV18	TRBJ2-1	.	.	TGTGCCAGCTCACCACTACCCCTATATTACAATGAGCAGTTCTTC	CASSPLPLYYNEQFF
TRBV13	TRBJ1-5	TRBD1	.	TGTGCCAGCAGCCTCTCACAGGGGTCTCCAAGCAATCAGCCCCAGCATTTT	CASSLSQGSPSNQPQHF
TRBV7-9	TRBJ1-3	.	.	TGTGCCAGCAGAGAGACAGGAGCCCACTCTGGAAACACCATATATTTT	CASRETGAHSGNTIYF
TRBV6-5	TRBJ2-3	.	.	TGTGCCAGCAGTTACCAACTAGCTAACACAGATACGCAGTATTTT	CASSYQLANTDTQYF
TRBV2	TRBJ2-7	.	.	TGTGCCAGCAGCGATATAGTGGCTTTGGGACTCCCTACGATCGAGAAGCAGTACTTC	CASSDIVALGLPTIEKQYF
TRBV29-1	TRBJ1-1	TRBD1	.	TGCAGCGTTGAGGGGACAGGGGCCCCGAACACTGAAGCTTTCTTT	CSVEGTGAPNTEAFF
TRBV4-2	TRBJ2-1	.	.	TGTGCCAGCAGCCAAGATTGGAGGGGCCCCTACAATGAGCAGTTCTTC	CASSQDWRGPYNEQFF
TRBV9	TRBJ1-1	TRBD1	.	TGTGCCAGCAGCGAGGAGACAGGGGGCGTATCTGAAGCTTTCTTT	CASSEETGGVSEAFF
TRBV9	TRBJ2-1	TRBD2	.	TGTGCCAGCAGCGTAGGACTAGCAGAATACAATGAGCAGTTCTTC	CASSVGLAEYNEQFF
TRBV11-2	TRBJ2-1	.	once	TGTGCCAGCAGGGCTATCTGGGCCGACAATGAGCAGTTCTTC	CASRAIWADNEQFF
TRBV30	TRBJ2-7	TRBD1	.	TGTGCCTGGAGTGTATCCAAAACCGGGACAGGGGTAAAAGAGCAGTACTTC	CAWSVSKTGTGVKEQYF
TRBV9	TRBJ1-2	.	.	TGTGCCAGCAGCGTAGTAGGGAGGGCAGGGAATGGCTACACCTTC	CASSVVGRAGNGYTF
TRBV7-9	TRBJ2-1	.	.	TGTGCCAGCAGCTTGTTGGCCAAACAGTACAATGAGCAGTTCTTC	CASSLLAKQYNEQFF
TRBV7-3	TRBJ1-1	.	.	TGTGCCAGCAGCTTAGGGGGGAGCGACACTGAAGCTTTCTTT	CASSLGGSDTEAFF
TRBV10-2	TRBJ1-1	.	.	TGCGCCAGCAGGCTTGACATGGGGGGCACTGAAGCTTTCTTT	CASRLDMGGTEAFF
TRBV15	TRBJ1-1	TRBD1	.	TGTGCCACCAGCAGAGGGACAGGGACTACGGCCACTGAAGCTTTCTTT	CATSRGTGTTATEAFF